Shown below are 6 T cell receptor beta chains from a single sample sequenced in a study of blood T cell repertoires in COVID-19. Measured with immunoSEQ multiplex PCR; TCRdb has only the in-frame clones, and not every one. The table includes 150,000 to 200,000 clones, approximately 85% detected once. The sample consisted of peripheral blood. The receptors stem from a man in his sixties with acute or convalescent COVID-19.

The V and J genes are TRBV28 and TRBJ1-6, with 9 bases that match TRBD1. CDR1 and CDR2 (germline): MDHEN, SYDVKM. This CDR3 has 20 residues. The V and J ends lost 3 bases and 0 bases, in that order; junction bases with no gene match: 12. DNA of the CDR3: TGTGCCAGCAGTTTCCTCTCGGGACAGGGCATTAGCTCCTATAATTCACCCCTCCACTTT. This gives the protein CASSFLSGQGISSYNSPLHF. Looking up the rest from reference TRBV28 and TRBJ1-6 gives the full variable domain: DVKVTQSSRYLVKRTGEKVFLECVQDMDHENMFWYRQDPGLGLRLIYFSYDVKMKEKGDIPEGYSVSREKKERFSLILESASTNQTSMYLCASSFLSGQGISSYNSPLHFGNGTRLTVT.

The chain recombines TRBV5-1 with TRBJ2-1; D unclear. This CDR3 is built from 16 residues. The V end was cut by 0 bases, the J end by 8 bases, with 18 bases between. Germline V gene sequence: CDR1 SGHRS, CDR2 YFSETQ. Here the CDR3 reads CASSLEAVSSFYEQFF. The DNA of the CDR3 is TGCGCCAGCAGCTTGGAGGCGGTTTCCAGCTTCTATGAGCAGTTCTTC.

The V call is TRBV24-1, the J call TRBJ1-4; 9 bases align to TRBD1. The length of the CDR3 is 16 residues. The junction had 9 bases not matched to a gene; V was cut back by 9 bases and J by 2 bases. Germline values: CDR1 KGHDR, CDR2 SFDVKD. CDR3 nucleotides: TGTGCCACCGGGAAGGGACAGGGATCGACTAATGAAAAACTGTTTTTT. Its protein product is CATGKGQGSTNEKLFF.

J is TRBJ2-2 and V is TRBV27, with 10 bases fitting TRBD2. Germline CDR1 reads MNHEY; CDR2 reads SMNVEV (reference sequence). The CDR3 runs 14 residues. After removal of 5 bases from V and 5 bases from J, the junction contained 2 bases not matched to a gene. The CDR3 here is CASSTGLATGELFF. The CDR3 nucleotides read TGTGCCAGCAGTACGGGACTAGCGACCGGGGAGCTGTTTTTT.

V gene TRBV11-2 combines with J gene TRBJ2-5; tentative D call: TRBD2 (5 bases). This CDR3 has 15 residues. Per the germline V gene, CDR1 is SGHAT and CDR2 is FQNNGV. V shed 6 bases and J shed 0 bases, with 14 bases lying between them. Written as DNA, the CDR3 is TGTGCCAGCAGTAACAGACGGGAAAACCAAGAGACCCAGTACTTC. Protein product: CASSNRRENQETQYF.

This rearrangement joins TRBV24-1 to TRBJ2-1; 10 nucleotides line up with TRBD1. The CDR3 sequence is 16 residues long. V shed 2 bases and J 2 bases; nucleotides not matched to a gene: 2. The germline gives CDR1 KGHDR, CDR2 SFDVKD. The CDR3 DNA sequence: TGTGCCACCAGTGATTCCGGGACAGGGGCCTACAATGAGCAGTTCTTC. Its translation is CATSDSGTGAYNEQFF.